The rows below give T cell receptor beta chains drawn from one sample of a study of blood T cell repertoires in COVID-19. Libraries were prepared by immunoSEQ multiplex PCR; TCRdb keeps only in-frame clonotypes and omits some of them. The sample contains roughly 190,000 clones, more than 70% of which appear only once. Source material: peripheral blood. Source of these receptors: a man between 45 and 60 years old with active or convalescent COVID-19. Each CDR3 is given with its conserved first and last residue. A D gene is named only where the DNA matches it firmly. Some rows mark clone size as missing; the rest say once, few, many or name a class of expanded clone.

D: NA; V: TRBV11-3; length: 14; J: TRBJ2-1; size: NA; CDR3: CASSLYSQGVEQFF; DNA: TGTGCCAGCAGCCTTTACTCGCAAGGGGTTGAGCAGTTCTTC
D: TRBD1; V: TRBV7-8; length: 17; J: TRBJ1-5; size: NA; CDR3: CASSSRDRVGGNQPQHF; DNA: TGTGCCAGCAGCTCCCGGGACAGGGTTGGGGGCAATCAGCCCCAGCATTTT
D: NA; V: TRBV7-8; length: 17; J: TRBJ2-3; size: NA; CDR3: CASSFTLGAKFTDTQYF; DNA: TGTGCCAGCAGCTTTACCCTGGGAGCTAAATTCACAGATACGCAGTATTTT
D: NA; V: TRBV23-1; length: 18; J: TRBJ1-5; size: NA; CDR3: CASSQSNLRDAGNQPQHF; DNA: TGCGCCAGCAGTCAATCGAATCTGCGGGATGCGGGCAATCAGCCCCAGCATTTT
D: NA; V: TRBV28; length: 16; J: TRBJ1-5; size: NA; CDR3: CASSLYSDYSNQPQHF; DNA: TGTGCCAGCAGTTTATATAGCGATTATAGCAATCAGCCCCAGCATTTT
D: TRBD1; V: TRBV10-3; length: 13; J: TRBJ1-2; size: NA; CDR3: CAINMGQGQGYTF; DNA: TGTGCCATCAACATGGGACAGGGTCAAGGCTACACCTTC
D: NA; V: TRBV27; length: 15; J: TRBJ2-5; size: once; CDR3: CASSLSPPRVETQYF; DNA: TGTGCCAGCAGTTTATCCCCACCCAGGGTAGAGACCCAGTACTTC
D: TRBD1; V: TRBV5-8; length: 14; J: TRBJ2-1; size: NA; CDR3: CASSPGQFYNEQFF; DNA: TGTGCCAGCAGCCCGGGACAGTTCTACAATGAGCAGTTCTTC
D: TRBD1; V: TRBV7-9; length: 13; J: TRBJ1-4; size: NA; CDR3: CASRPTGAEKLFF; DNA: TGTGCCAGCAGACCCACAGGGGCCGAAAAACTGTTTTTT
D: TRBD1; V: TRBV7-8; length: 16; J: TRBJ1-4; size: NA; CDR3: CASSLAGTGTNEKLFF; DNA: TGTGCCAGCAGCTTAGCCGGGACAGGGACTAATGAAAAACTGTTTTTT
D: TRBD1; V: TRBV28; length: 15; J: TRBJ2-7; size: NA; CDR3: CASSLWGDRDYEQYF; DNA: TGTGCCAGCAGTTTATGGGGGGACAGGGACTACGAGCAGTACTTC
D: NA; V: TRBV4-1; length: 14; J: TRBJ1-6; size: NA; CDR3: CASSQRGLNSPLHF; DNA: TGCGCCAGCAGCCAGCGGGGGCTTAATTCACCCCTCCACTTT
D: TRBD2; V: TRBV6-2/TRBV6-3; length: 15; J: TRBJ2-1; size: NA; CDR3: CASSLSWRGYNEQFF; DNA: TGTGCCAGCAGTCTGTCCTGGCGGGGGTACAATGAGCAGTTCTTC
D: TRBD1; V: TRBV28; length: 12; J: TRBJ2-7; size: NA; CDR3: CASTGTGLEQYF; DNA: TGTGCCAGCACCGGGACAGGGCTCGAGCAGTACTTC
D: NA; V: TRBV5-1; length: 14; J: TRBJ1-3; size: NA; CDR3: CASSLEGGGNTIYF; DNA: TGCGCCAGCAGCTTAGAAGGGGGAGGAAACACCATATATTTT
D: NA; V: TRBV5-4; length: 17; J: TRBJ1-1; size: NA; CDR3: CASSLDRDSHVATEAFF; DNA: TGTGCCAGCAGCTTGGATCGTGATTCTCACGTGGCCACTGAAGCTTTCTTT
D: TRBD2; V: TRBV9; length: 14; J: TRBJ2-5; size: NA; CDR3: CASSVVGGKETQYF; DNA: TGTGCCAGCAGCGTAGTGGGAGGGAAAGAGACCCAGTACTTC
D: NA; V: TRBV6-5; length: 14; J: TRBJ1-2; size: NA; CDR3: CASSYTQGGYGYTF; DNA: TGTGCCAGCAGTTACACCCAGGGTGGCTATGGCTACACCTTC
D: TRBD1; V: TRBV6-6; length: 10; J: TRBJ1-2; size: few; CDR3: CASSWTGVHF; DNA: TGTGCCAGCAGTTGGACAGGGGTACACTTC
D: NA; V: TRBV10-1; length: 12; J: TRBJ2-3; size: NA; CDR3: CASSESVGHQYF; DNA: TGCGCCAGCAGTGAGTCGGTGGGACATCAGTATTTT
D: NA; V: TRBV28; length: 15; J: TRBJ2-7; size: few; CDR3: CASVRNAGSSYEQYF; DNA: TGTGCCAGCGTTCGGAACGCGGGGAGCTCCTACGAGCAGTACTTC
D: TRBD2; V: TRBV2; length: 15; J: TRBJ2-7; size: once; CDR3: CASSPDSGGVYEQYF; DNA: TGTGCCAGCAGTCCCGATAGCGGGGGTGTCTACGAGCAGTACTTC
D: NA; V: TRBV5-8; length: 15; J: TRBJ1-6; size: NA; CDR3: CASSLATGIRSPLHF; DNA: TGTGCCAGCAGCTTGGCGACGGGGATCAGGTCACCCCTCCACTTT
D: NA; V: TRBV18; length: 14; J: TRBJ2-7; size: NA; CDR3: CASSPNPISYEQYF; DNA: TGTGCCAGCTCACCGAATCCTATCTCCTACGAGCAGTACTTC
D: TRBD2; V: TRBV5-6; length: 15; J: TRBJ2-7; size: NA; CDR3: CASRGWGREAYEQYF; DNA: TGTGCCAGCAGGGGATGGGGACGGGAGGCCTACGAGCAGTACTTC
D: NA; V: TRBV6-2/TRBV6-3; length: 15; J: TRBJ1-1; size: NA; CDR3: CASSKNRAVDTEAFF; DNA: TGTGCCAGCAGTAAGAACAGGGCGGTAGACACTGAAGCTTTCTTT
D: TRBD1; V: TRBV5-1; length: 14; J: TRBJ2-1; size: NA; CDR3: CASSLGQGMNEQFF; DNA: TGCGCCAGCAGCTTGGGACAGGGAATGAATGAGCAGTTCTTC
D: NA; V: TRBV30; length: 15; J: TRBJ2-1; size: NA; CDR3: CAWSMRDAKGNEQFF; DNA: TGTGCCTGGAGTATGCGGGACGCCAAGGGGAATGAGCAGTTCTTC
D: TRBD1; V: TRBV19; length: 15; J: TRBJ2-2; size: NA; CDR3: CASSADRAATGELFF; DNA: TGTGCCAGTAGTGCCGACAGGGCGGCCACCGGGGAGCTGTTTTTT
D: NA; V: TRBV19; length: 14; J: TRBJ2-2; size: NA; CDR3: CASSIGRDTGELFF; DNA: TGTGCCAGTAGTATTGGGCGGGACACCGGGGAGCTGTTTTTT
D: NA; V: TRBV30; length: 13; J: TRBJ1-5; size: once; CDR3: CAWSDSSNQPQHF; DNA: TGTGCCTGGAGTGACAGTTCCAATCAGCCCCAGCATTTT
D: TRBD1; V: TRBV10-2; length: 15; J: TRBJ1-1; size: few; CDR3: CATSTSTGVNTEAFF; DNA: TGCGCCACCAGTACTTCCACAGGGGTGAACACTGAAGCTTTCTTT
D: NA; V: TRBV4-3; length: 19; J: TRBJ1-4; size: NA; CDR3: CASSQDLRDRLTTNEKLFF; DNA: TGCGCCAGCAGCCAAGATCTACGCGACAGACTTACAACTAATGAAAAACTGTTTTTT
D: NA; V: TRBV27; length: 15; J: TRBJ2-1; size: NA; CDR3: CASRPTGLQYNEQFF; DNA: TGTGCCAGCAGACCTACAGGGTTGCAGTACAATGAGCAGTTCTTC
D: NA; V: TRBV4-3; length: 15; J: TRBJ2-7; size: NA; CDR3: CASSQDRGISYEQYF; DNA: TGCGCCAGCAGCCAAGACAGGGGTATCTCCTACGAGCAGTACTTC
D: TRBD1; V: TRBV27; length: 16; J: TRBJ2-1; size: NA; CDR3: CASSHLGTDAYNEQFF; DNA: TGTGCCAGCAGTCACCTCGGGACAGACGCCTACAATGAGCAGTTCTTC
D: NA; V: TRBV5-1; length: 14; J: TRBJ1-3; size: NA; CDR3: CASSLNLGRNTIYF; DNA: TGCGCCAGCAGCTTGAACCTGGGGCGAAACACCATATATTTT
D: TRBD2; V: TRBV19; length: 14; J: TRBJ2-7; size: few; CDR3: CASSRMASGYEQYF; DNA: TGTGCCAGTAGTAGGATGGCTAGCGGGTACGAGCAGTACTTC
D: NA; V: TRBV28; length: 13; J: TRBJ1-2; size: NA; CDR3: CASQTDTNYGYTF; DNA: TGTGCCAGTCAAACAGACACTAACTATGGCTACACCTTC
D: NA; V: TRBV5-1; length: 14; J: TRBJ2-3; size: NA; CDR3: CASSQSGSTDTQYF; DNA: TGCGCCAGCAGCCAGAGCGGGAGCACAGATACGCAGTATTTT
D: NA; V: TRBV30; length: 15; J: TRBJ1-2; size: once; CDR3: CAWSHSGGDNYGYTF; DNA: TGTGCCTGGAGCCACAGTGGGGGCGACAACTATGGCTACACCTTC